The source of this TCR beta chain is a study of beta chain features in type 1 diabetes. As every portion of the isolated RNA was reverse transcribed, the sequencing read expressed TCRB transcripts. TCRdb's table, derived via immunoSEQ multiplex PCR, lists solely in-frame clones and lacks some. The table has some 44,000 clones, under 65% seen once; the top ten hold over 2%. A remark on this clone: Its antigen is unidentified.

CDR1 MDHEN and CDR2 SYDVKM come from the germline V gene. Trimming removed 6 bases from V and 7 bases from J, with 12 bases in between. There are 12 residues in the CDR3. Every single donor gave one heparinised blood draw, and these averaged around 0.12 L. It was via CD45RO/CCR7/CD25/CD127/CD95/CD27 that CD4+ naive, central memory, regulatory and stem cell-like memory cells were sorted. Whole-study results and caveats: Highly expressing activated T cells could be over-counted with a cDNA template.

The J gene is TRBJ2-5, the V gene TRBV28; maybe TRBD1 (7 bases). Sequenced sample: Tregs from blood. This TCR was sampled from a woman younger than 30 in good health. CDR3 coding DNA: TGTGCCAGCAGGCCTCAGGGGGGGACCCAGTACTTC. Translating gives CASRPQGGTQYF.